These 31 T cell receptor beta chains were sequenced from one sample in a study of blood T cell repertoires in COVID-19. Sequenced by immunoSEQ multiplex PCR; TCRdb stores in-frame clones only, minus some. The table includes around 300,000 clones, 89% detected once. The sample comprised peripheral blood. These receptors all stem from a woman aged 40 to 50 who had recovered from COVID-19.

This clone was recorded many times. V usage is TRBV5-1 and J usage is TRBJ2-7; 7 bases fit TRBD1. V lost 4 bases and J lost 4; bases outside the gene matches: 8. CDR1 and CDR2 from the germline V gene are SGHRS and YFSETQ. The CDR3 runs 14 residues. CDR3 coding DNA: TGCGCCAGCAGCGGCGCCGGGACAGCATACGAGCAGTACTTC. Encoded protein: CASSGAGTAYEQYF.

This clone was picked up many times. V is TRBV3-1 (or the pseudogene TRBV3-2) and J is TRBJ2-5, with 13 bases aligning to TRBD2. The V gene's germline CDR1 is LGHDT and CDR2 YNNKEL (reference sequence). The V segment lost 3 bases and the J segment 4 bases; nucleotides outside the gene matches: 8. The CDR3 has 17 residues. CDR3 amino acids: CASSQVRTSGRGETQYF. For the CDR3, the DNA is TGTGCCAGCAGCCAGGTACGGACTAGCGGGAGAGGAGAGACCCAGTACTTC.

V is TRBV28 and J is TRBJ2-5; D remains unclear. Trimming pared 2 bases from V and 2 bases from J, leaving 9 bases between. CDR3 length equals 14 residues. CDR1 and CDR2 from the germline V gene are MDHEN and SYDVKM. CDR3 residues: CASSLSDEQETQYF. For the CDR3, the DNA is TGTGCCAGCAGTTTAAGCGACGAACAAGAGACCCAGTACTTC.

This chain links TRBV7-6 with TRBJ2-6; 11 bases fit TRBD1. This CDR3 is 17 amino acids long. CDR1 is SGHVS, CDR2 FNYEAQ, per germline. The V and J ends lost 1 base and 2 bases, in that order; junction bases with no gene match: 1. CDR3 DNA: TGTGCCAGCAGCTTAGGGACAGGGGGCGCTGGGGCCAACGTCCTGACTTTC. Protein: CASSLGTGGAGANVLTF. Supplemented by reference TRBV7-6 and TRBJ2-6, the full variable domain reads GAGVSQSPRYKVTKRGQDVALRCDPISGHVSLYWYRQALGQGPEFLTYFNYEAQQDKSGLPNDRFSAERPEGSISTLTIQRTEQRDSAMYRCASSLGTGGAGANVLTFGAGSRLTVL.

The rearrangement uses TRBV11-3 and TRBJ2-2; D perhaps matches TRBD1 (6 bases). The CDR3 contains 17 residues. Germline V gene lookup returns CDR1 SGHNT and CDR2 YENEEA. Trimming cost V 0 bases and J 5 bases, with 16 bases left between them. For the CDR3, the DNA is TGTGCCAGCAGCTTAGATTCTTACAGGGTAGTGACCGGGGAGCTGTTTTTT. This translates into CASSLDSYRVVTGELFF. Supplemented by reference TRBV11-3 and TRBJ2-2, the full variable domain reads EAGVVQSPRYKIIEKKQPVAFWCNPISGHNTLYWYLQNLGQGPELLIRYENEEAVDDSQLPKDRFSAERLKGVDSTLKIQPAELGDSAVYLCASSLDSYRVVTGELFFGEGSRLTVL.

The chain couples TRBV7-8 to TRBJ1-1; 7 bases match TRBD1. The CDR3 covers 15 residues. V was clipped by 2 bases and J by 0 bases; unmatched bases: 3. CDR1 and CDR2 (germline): SGHVS, FQNEAQ. This CDR3 is CASSLQGEVNTEAFF. The CDR3 region has the DNA TGTGCCAGCAGCTTACAGGGGGAGGTGAACACTGAAGCTTTCTTT.

This rearrangement joins TRBV28 to TRBJ1-3; D is possibly TRBD1 (5 bases). Trimming took off 4 bases at V and 7 bases at J, with 14 bases between the two ends. The CDR3 contains 14 residues. The germline CDR1 and CDR2 sequences are MDHEN and SYDVKM. CDR3 in amino acids: CASSSPARGNTIYF. The DNA of the CDR3 is TGTGCCAGCAGTTCGCCCGCTAGGGGTAACACCATATATTTT.

This CDR3 reads CASSLAARASSGYTF. DNA of the CDR3: TGTGCCAGCAGCTTAGCTGCCAGGGCTTCCAGTGGCTACACCTTC. J is TRBJ1-2 and V is TRBV7-2, with a possible D match to TRBD1 (5 bases). The CDR3 consists of 15 residues. Germline CDR1 reads SGHTA; CDR2 reads FQGNSA. Trimming removed 0 bases from V and 7 bases from J, with 15 bases in between.

Comment on this clone: This sample also contains other DNA sequences that code for the same CDR3. This chain connects TRBV5-1 to TRBJ2-3; D is uncertain. This CDR3 spans 12 amino acids. Per the germline V gene, CDR1 is SGHRS and CDR2 is YFSETQ. Trimming stripped 4 bases from V and 0 bases from J, with 3 bases between. The CDR3: CASSPSTDTQYF. In nucleotides, the CDR3 is TGCGCCAGCAGCCCTAGCACAGATACGCAGTATTTT.

The V gene is TRBV4-1, the J gene TRBJ2-5; 9 nucleotides align to TRBD2. The ends lost 1 base at V and 2 bases at J; junction bases unmatched: 8. Germline V gene data show CDR1 as MGHRA and CDR2 as YSYEKL. There are 17 residues in the CDR3. The CDR3: CASSQARTSAEQETQYF. The CDR3 nucleotides read TGCGCCAGCAGCCAAGCAAGGACTAGCGCCGAACAAGAGACCCAGTACTTC.

This chain links TRBV29-1 with TRBJ1-1, with 10 positions matching TRBD1. Germline V lookup: CDR1 SQVTM, CDR2 ANQGSEA. After removal of 6 bases from V and 6 bases from J, the junction contained 1 base not matched to a gene. The CDR3 sequence is 11 residues long. CDR3 region: CSVGTGAEAFF. The CDR3 DNA reads TGCAGCGTGGGGACAGGGGCTGAAGCTTTCTTT.

The gene calls are TRBV2 and TRBJ1-6; 7 bases agree with TRBD1. Germline V gene data show CDR1 as SNHLY and CDR2 as FYNNEI. The CDR3 sequence is 12 residues long. V gave up 6 bases and J gave up 19 bases; unmatched junction bases: 12. CDR3 in amino acids: CASSALPAGGHF. In DNA, the CDR3 is TGTGCCAGCAGCGCCCTGCCTGCAGGGGGGCACTTT. The variable domain in full, with the rest retrieved from reference TRBV2 and TRBJ1-6, is EPEVTQTPSHQVTQMGQEVILRCVPISNHLYFYWYRQILGQKVEFLVSFYNNEISEKSEIFDDQFSVERPDGSNFTLKIRSTKLEDSAMYFCASSALPAGGHFGNGTRLTVT.

This chain links TRBV7-2 with TRBJ2-7; perhaps TRBD2 as D (7 bases). Looked up from germline, CDR1 is SGHTA and CDR2 is FQGNSA. Trimming took off 0 bases at V and 4 bases at J, with 13 bases between the two ends. This CDR3 is built from 15 residues. The CDR3 nucleotides read TGTGCCAGCAGCTTAGCGGGAGGGGGGGTTTACGAGCAGTACTTC. Its protein product is CASSLAGGGVYEQYF.

The table lists this clone with a count of one. The V and J genes are TRBV10-3 and TRBJ2-7, with TRBD2 matching 9 bases. The CDR3 sequence is 14 residues long. Germline CDR1 and CDR2: ENHRY and SYGVKD. V trimming: 10 bases; J trimming: 7 bases; junction bases outside the gene matches: 14. CDR3 loop: CASGDGTSSSEQYF. The DNA for the CDR3 is TGTGCCAGCGGGGACGGGACTAGCTCTAGTGAGCAGTACTTC.

The chain employs TRBV7-3 and TRBJ2-1; TRBD2 matches 8 bases. Germline V gene sequence: CDR1 SGHTA, CDR2 FQGTGA. Trimming took 4 bases from V and 7 from J; bases not matched to a gene: 3. The CDR3 contains 13 residues. CDR3 in DNA: TGTGCCAGCAGCTCCGGGACTAGGAATGAGCAGTTCTTC. Translated: CASSSGTRNEQFF.

The chain carries TRBV5-1 and TRBJ2-1; D might be TRBD1 (6 bases). The V gene lost 0 bases and the J gene lost 4 bases, with 17 bases spanning the gap. The germline CDR1 and CDR2 sequences are SGHRS and YFSETQ. This CDR3 is 17 amino acids long. The CDR3 region is CASSLAPGSGVYNEQFF. CDR3 coding DNA: TGCGCCAGCAGCTTGGCCCCCGGGTCAGGGGTATACAATGAGCAGTTCTTC.

Note on this clone: The sample carries other DNA sequences with the same CDR3. The chain employs TRBV27 and TRBJ1-1; possibly TRBD1 for D (5 bases). There are 15 residues in the CDR3. The ends were cut back, 3 bases at V and 0 bases at J, with 11 bases in the middle. Per the germline V gene, CDR1 is MNHEY and CDR2 is SMNVEV (reference sequence). CDR3 DNA sequence: TGTGCCAGCAGTTTGCGTGGGGCAATGAACACTGAAGCTTTCTTT. Translating it yields CASSLRGAMNTEAFF.

CDR3 bases: TGTGCCAGCTCACCGGCTAGCGGGTCTAACAATGAGCAGTTCTTC. Encoded protein: CASSPASGSNNEQFF. This rearrangement joins TRBV18 to TRBJ2-1, with 8 bases that match TRBD2. Looked up from germline, CDR1 is KGHSH and CDR2 is LQKENI. The ends lost 3 bases at V and 5 bases at J; junction bases unmatched: 6. This CDR3 comprises 15 residues.

The chain couples TRBV4-1 to TRBJ2-3, with 7 bases that match TRBD2. Germline lookup yields CDR1 MGHRA and CDR2 YSYEKL. The V segment lost 2 bases and the J segment 1 base; nucleotides outside the gene matches: 6. The CDR3 length is 16 residues. CDR3: CASSQWRERRTDTQYF. CDR3 nucleotide sequence: TGCGCCAGCAGCCAATGGCGGGAGAGGCGCACAGATACGCAGTATTTT.

The J gene is TRBJ2-5, the V gene TRBV27; 10 bases fit TRBD2. The V gene end was trimmed by 8 bases and the J gene end by 6 bases; junction bases not matched to a gene: 12. The CDR3 totals 15 residues. Germline CDR1 and CDR2: MNHEY and SMNVEV (reference sequence). CDR3 nucleotides: TGTGCCAGCGCCCCGGGACTAGCGAAGGTCAAGACCCAGTACTTC. Translation gives CASAPGLAKVKTQYF.

The genes are TRBV27 and TRBJ1-1, with TRBD1 matching over 9 bases. Germline V gene sequence: CDR1 MNHEY, CDR2 SMNVEV (reference sequence). J was trimmed by 5 bases and V by 6 bases; bases with no gene match: 7. This CDR3 has 14 residues. The CDR3: CASRRGQGGTEAFF. The DNA of the CDR3 is TGTGCCAGCAGAAGGGGACAGGGTGGGACTGAAGCTTTCTTT.

The rearrangement links TRBV5-5 to TRBJ2-5, with 9 bases lining up with TRBD1. The CDR3 runs 14 residues. V gave up 4 bases and J gave up 5 bases; unmatched junction bases: 6. Germline-derived CDR1 and CDR2 are SGHKS and YYEKEE (reference sequence). CDR3 loop: CASSEGQGRETQYF. DNA for the CDR3: TGTGCCAGCAGCGAGGGACAGGGTAGGGAGACCCAGTACTTC.

The rearrangement links TRBV19 to TRBJ2-1; no clear D gene. This CDR3 is built from 13 residues. The germline CDR1 and CDR2 sequences are LNHDA and SQIVND (reference sequence). V was pared by 6 bases and J by 15 bases, with 21 bases between. The DNA for the CDR3 is TGTGCCAGTAGCGGAGCTGAGGCAGCCGTTGCGTTCTTC. Translated: CASSGAEAAVAFF.

The chain carries TRBV28 and TRBJ2-2; maybe TRBD2 (5 bases). Germline CDR1 and CDR2: MDHEN and SYDVKM. V lost 6 bases, J lost 7 bases, and 15 bases lay in between. This CDR3 spans 14 amino acids. CDR3 nucleotide sequence: TGTGCCAGCAGCTTACCCGGCCGGGACGGGGAGCTGTTTTTT. The encoded protein is CASSLPGRDGELFF.

The V call is TRBV11-2, the J call TRBJ2-7; D is possibly TRBD2 (6 bases). V lost 1 base and J lost 7, with 20 bases in between. The CDR3 runs 16 residues. Germline CDR1 SGHAT, CDR2 FQNNGV. CDR3 DNA sequence: TGTGCCAGCAGCTTAGGCCCCTCCTCCCGCGGGGAAGAGCAGTACTTC. Protein: CASSLGPSSRGEEQYF.

This clone appeared once. The chain has TRBV19 and TRBJ2-1, with 8 bases lining up with TRBD2. V dropped 4 bases and J dropped 5; count of bases not matched to a gene: 7. Germline V gene lookup returns CDR1 LNHDA and CDR2 SQIVND (reference sequence). The CDR3 covers 15 residues. The CDR3 coding sequence is TGTGCCAGTAGTAGTAGCCTAGCGGGCCACAATGAGCAGTTCTTC. Its translation: CASSSSLAGHNEQFF.

The chain employs TRBV18 and TRBJ2-2, with a tentative D call TRBD1 (6 bases). Germline CDR1 and CDR2: KGHSH and LQKENI. V was pared by 2 bases and J by 5 bases, with 18 bases between. The CDR3 loop spans 17 amino acids. The CDR3 sequence is CASSPRLGAIETGELFF. CDR3 nucleotide sequence: TGTGCCAGCTCACCAAGGTTGGGGGCCATAGAGACCGGGGAGCTGTTTTTT.

CDR3 amino acids: CASSRGGLAGSYNEQFF. The CDR3 nucleotides read TGTGCCAGCAGCAGGGGTGGGCTAGCGGGTTCCTACAATGAGCAGTTCTTC. This sequence joins TRBV5-4 and TRBJ2-1, with TRBD2 matching 8 bases. Germline CDR1 is SGHNT and CDR2 is YYREEE (reference sequence). The CDR3 is 17 residues long. V lost 4 bases, J lost 1 base, and 10 bases stayed unmatched.

This clone was observed once. The chain uses TRBV3-1 (or the pseudogene TRBV3-2) and TRBJ1-1; D uncertain. Germline CDR1 reads LGHDT; CDR2 reads YNNKEL (reference sequence). The CDR3 extends over 16 amino acids. V was shortened by 6 bases and J by 7 bases, with 24 bases between the two germline ends. The CDR3 region is CASRPLAGVQVGEAFF. The CDR3 DNA reads TGTGCCAGCAGACCACTTGCCGGGGTCCAAGTCGGTGAAGCTTTCTTT.

This sequence joins TRBV29-1 and TRBJ1-2, with TRBD1 matching 10 bases. The CDR3 is 15 residues long. V gave up 8 bases and J gave up 1 base; unmatched junction bases: 10. The V gene's germline CDR1 is SQVTM and CDR2 ANQGSEA. The CDR3 here is CSFWTGGTFNYGYTF. The CDR3 DNA is TGCAGCTTTTGGACAGGGGGAACCTTTAACTATGGCTACACCTTC.

The chain links TRBV20-1 to TRBJ2-3, with 12 bases that match TRBD2. The CDR3 consists of 16 residues. The J segment lost 5 bases and the V segment lost 3 bases, leaving 9 bases of the junction unmatched. The germline V gene has CDR1 DFQATT and CDR2 SNEGSKA (reference sequence). The CDR3 region has the DNA TGCAGTGCTAGTACATCTAGCGGGAGGGGCGTAGATACGCAGTATTTT. It encodes CSASTSSGRGVDTQYF.